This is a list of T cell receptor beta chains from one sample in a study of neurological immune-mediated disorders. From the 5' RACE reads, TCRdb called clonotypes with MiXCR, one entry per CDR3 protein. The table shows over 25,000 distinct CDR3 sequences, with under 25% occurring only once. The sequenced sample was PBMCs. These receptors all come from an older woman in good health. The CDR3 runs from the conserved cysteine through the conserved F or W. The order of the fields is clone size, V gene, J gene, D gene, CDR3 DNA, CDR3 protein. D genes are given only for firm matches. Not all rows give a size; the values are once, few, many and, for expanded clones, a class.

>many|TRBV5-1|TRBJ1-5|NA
TGCGCCAGCAGCTTGAGGGGTGAGGGGTGGCAGCCCCAGCATTTT
CASSLRGEGWQPQHF
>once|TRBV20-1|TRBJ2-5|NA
TGCAGTGCTCCTGACCCAGTACGCGCGGTCTACCAAGAGACCCAGTACTTC
CSAPDPVRAVYQETQYF
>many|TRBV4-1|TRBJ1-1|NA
TGCGTCAGCAGCCATAATGTCGATTTGGGGTACACTGAAGCTTTCTTT
CVSSHNVDLGYTEAFF
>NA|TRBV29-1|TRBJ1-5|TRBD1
TGCAGCGCCCGGACAGGGGATAATCAGCCCCAGCATTTT
CSARTGDNQPQHF
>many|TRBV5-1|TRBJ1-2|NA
TGCGCCAGCAGCTTGGATGCGGGGGCGAACGGTGGCTACACCTTC
CASSLDAGANGGYTF
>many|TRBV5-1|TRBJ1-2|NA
TGCGCCAGCCAGGACAGTCCTGGTGGCTACACCTTC
CASQDSPGGYTF
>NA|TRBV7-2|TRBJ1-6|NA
TGTGACAGCGGGAGGGCCAGCGGAGGAGTTCCGCCCCTCCACTTT
CDSGRASGGVPPLHF
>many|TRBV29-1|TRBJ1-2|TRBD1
TGCAGCGCCCGACAGGGGGCGTATGGCTACACCTTC
CSARQGAYGYTF
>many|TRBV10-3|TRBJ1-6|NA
TGTGCCATCAACAAAGGGGGGAACTATAATTCACCCCTCCACTTT
CAINKGGNYNSPLHF
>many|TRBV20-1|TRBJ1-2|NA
TGCAGTGCTAGAGACACGGGACTCTCGGCGGGCTACACCTTC
CSARDTGLSAGYTF
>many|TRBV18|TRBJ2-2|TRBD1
TGTGCCAGCTCAAGAGACAGGGGGACGACCGGGGAGCTGTTTTTT
CASSRDRGTTGELFF
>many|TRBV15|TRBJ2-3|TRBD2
TGTGCCACCAGCAGGGGAACTAGCGGGGTCCGGGGAGATACGCAGTATTTT
CATSRGTSGVRGDTQYF
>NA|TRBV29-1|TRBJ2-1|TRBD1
TGCAGCGTTGACAGGGGGATCTCCTACAATGAGCAGTTCTTT
CSVDRGISYNEQFF
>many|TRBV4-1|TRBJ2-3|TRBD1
TGCGCCAGCAGCCAAGTTGGGACAGGGGGCGCCGGAGGTGGAGATACGCAGTATTTT
CASSQVGTGGAGGGDTQYF
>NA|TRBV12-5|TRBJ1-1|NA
TGTGCTAGTGCCCACACTGAGATGCAGGCTGAAGCTTTCTTT
CASAHTEMQAEAFF
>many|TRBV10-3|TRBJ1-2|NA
TGTGCCATCAGTGGGACCCTCGGGGACATTGGCTACACCTTC
CAISGTLGDIGYTF
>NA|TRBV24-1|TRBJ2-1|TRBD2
TGTGCCACCAGTGGGCGGGAGGGCAATGAGCAGTTCTTC
CATSGREGNEQFF
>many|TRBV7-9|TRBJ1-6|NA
TGTGCCAGCAGCTTAGACCGCTCCTATAATTCACCCCTCCACTTT
CASSLDRSYNSPLHF
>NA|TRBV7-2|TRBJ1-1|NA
TGTGCCAGAAGCTTGATAGGGAACACTGAAGCTTTCTTT
CARSLIGNTEAFF
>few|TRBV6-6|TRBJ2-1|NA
TGTGCCAGCACAACGAAAAATGAGCAGTTCTTC
CASTTKNEQFF
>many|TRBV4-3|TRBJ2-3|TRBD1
TGCGCCAGCAGCCAAGAGTACAGGGGGCTAGATACGCAGTATTTT
CASSQEYRGLDTQYF
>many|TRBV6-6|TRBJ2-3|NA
TGTGCCAGCAGTTACATCGTAGATACGCAGTATTTT
CASSYIVDTQYF
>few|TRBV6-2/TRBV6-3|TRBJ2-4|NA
TGTGCCAGCAGAGCCCGGGGGTCCAAAAACATTCAGTACTTC
CASRARGSKNIQYF
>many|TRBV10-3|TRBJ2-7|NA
TGTGCCATCAGTGATGGGGTTTTATTAGGACGGACCTACGAGCAGTACTTC
CAISDGVLLGRTYEQYF
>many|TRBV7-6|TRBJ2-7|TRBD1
TGTGCCAGCAGCTCCCCCCGGGACAGCTACGAGCAGTACTTC
CASSSPRDSYEQYF
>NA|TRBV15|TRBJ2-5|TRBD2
TGTGCCACCAGCAGAGATCGCCTAGCGGGGGGCGGGTCGCAAGAGACCCAGTACTTC
CATSRDRLAGGGSQETQYF
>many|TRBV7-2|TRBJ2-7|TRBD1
TGTGCCAGCAGCTTATTAGGCAGGGGGCAGTACGAGCAGTACTTC
CASSLLGRGQYEQYF
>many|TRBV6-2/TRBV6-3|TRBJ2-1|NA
TGTGCCAGCATCGACACGGGGCAGGGCGCTTACAATGAGCAGTTCTTC
CASIDTGQGAYNEQFF
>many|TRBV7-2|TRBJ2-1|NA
TGTGCCAGCAGCTTTAGCTTTACCCTCGAGGATGAGCAGTTCTTC
CASSFSFTLEDEQFF
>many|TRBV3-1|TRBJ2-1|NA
TGTGCCAGCAGCCAAGATAACCGGGGACGGGCTATCAATGAGCAGTTCTTC
CASSQDNRGRAINEQFF
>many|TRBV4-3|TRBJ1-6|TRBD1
TGCGCCAGCAGCCGTACAGGGGGCGCGGCCGAAAATTCACCCCTCCACTTT
CASSRTGGAAENSPLHF
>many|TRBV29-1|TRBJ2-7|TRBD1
TGCAGCGTTGAATCCCTGGGACAGGGCTTTACCTACGAGCAGTACTTC
CSVESLGQGFTYEQYF
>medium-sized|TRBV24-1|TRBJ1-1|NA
TGTGCCACCAGTGAATACAACCGGGACAAGGAATCCACTGAAGCTTTCTTT
CATSEYNRDKESTEAFF
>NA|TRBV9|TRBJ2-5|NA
TGTGCCAGCAGCGTAGTTGAAGGACCCCAGGGCCAAGAGACCCAGTACTTC
CASSVVEGPQGQETQYF
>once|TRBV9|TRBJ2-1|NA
TGTGCCAGCAGCGTAGAAGCGGTTTCCTACAATGAGCAGTTCTTC
CASSVEAVSYNEQFF
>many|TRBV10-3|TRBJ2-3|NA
TGTGCCAGCGGACCCGACATTTCCACAGATACGCAGTATTTT
CASGPDISTDTQYF
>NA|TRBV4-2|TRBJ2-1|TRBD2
TGTGCCAGCACCCGGACTAGCGGTGGGGGCAATGAGCAGTTCTTC
CASTRTSGGGNEQFF